This TCR beta chain stems from a study of T cell changes during pregnancy in multiple sclerosis. TCRdb's copy holds only in-frame clones and misses some; the assay was immunoSEQ multiplex PCR. The table has tens of thousands of clones, roughly 92% seen once. The V and J ends lost 6 bases and 2 bases, in that order; junction bases with no gene match: 2. The CDR3 contains 13 residues. The germline V gene has CDR1 LNHDA and CDR2 SQIVND (reference sequence). Source: peripheral blood, taken in the third trimester of pregnancy. V is TRBV19 and J is TRBJ2-5; 8 bases are shared with TRBD1. The TCR originated in a female donor in good health, enrolled as a control in a pregnancy study. The CDR3 here is CASSRQGQETQYF. The CDR3 region has the DNA TGTGCCAGTAGCCGACAGGGGCAAGAGACCCAGTACTTC.